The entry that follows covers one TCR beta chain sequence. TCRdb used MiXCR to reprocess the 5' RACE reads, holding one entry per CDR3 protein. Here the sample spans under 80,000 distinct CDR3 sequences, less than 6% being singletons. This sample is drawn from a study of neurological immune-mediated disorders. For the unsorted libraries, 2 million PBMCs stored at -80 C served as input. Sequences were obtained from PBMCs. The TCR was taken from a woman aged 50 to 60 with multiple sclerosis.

Here the CDR3 reads CSASTGRTEAFF. The CDR3 region has the DNA TGCAGTGCTAGTACGGGCAGGACTGAAGCTTTCTTT. The V gene is TRBV20-1, the J gene TRBJ1-1; no definite D call. Germline V lookup: CDR1 DFQATT, CDR2 SNEGSKA (reference sequence). Trimming left V 3 bases short and J 5 bases short, with 10 bases between. The CDR3 has 12 amino acids.